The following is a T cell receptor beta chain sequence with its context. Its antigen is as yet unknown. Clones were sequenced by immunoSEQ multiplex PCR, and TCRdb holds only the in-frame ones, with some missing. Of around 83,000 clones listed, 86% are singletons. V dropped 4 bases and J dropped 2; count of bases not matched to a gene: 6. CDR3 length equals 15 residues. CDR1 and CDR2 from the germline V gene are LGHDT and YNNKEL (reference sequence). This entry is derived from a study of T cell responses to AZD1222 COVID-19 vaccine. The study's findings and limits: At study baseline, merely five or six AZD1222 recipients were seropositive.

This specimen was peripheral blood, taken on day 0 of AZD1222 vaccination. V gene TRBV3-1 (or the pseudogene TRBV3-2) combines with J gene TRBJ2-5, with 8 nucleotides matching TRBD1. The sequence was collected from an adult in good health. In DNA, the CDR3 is TGTGCCAGCAGCCTCTGGGACAGGAATCAAGAGACCCAGTACTTC. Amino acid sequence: CASSLWDRNQETQYF.